The T cell receptor beta chain described here comes from a study of blood T cells in healthy people across ages. The length of the CDR3 is 14 residues. Germline V gene sequence: CDR1 WSHSY, CDR2 SAAADI. Trimming at V came to 3 bases and at J to 8 bases, leaving 8 bases not matched to a gene. PCR was performed a second time for roughly 7 to 11 cycles using a sample-barcoded 5' primer and a J-beta primer mix. TCRdb processed the 5' RACE reads anew with MiXCR; each CDR3 protein has one entry. The table has around 780,000 distinct CDR3 sequences, roughly 24% seen once. Separately, the same data were catalogued under a study of T cells of mothers and their children. From that report: The overlap seen between related mothers and children slightly exceeded that of unrelated pairs, though not significantly.

The J gene is TRBJ2-5, the V gene TRBV10-2, with TRBD2 matching 8 bases. Sequencing was performed on blood. This TCR came from a boy aged 5-17 years in good health. In DNA, the CDR3 is TGCGCCAGCAGTGATTCCTCTCGGGGGGGCACCCAGTACTTC. Encoded protein: CASSDSSRGGTQYF.